This section outlines one T cell receptor (beta chain) sequence together with its context. The entry originates in a study of technical replicates of blood from a few donors. Measured with immunoSEQ multiplex PCR; TCRdb has only the in-frame clones, and not every one. The sample has tens of thousands of clones; approximately 96% are singletons. Looked up from germline, CDR1 is SGHDT and CDR2 is YYEEEE. V lost 2 bases and J lost 0, with 11 bases in between. The CDR3 covers 15 residues. The sequenced sample consisted of T cells isolated from PBMCs. The receptor's source is a human donor in good health. The chain carries TRBV5-6 and TRBJ1-2; the D is unclear. The CDR3 DNA reads as TGTGCCAGCAGCTTAAGAGGCACGTCTAACTATGGCTACACCTTC. It translates to CASSLRGTSNYGYTF.